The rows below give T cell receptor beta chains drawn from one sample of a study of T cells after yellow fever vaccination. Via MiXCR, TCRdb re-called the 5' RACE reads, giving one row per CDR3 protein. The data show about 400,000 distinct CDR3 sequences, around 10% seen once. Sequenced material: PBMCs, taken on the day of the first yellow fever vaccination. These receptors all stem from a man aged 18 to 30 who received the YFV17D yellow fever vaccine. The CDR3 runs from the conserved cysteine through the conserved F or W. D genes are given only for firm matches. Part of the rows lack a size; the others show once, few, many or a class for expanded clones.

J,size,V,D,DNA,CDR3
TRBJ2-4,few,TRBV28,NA,TGTGCCAGCAGTTTGGGGGCTACCCTAGCCAAAAACATTCAGTACTTC,CASSLGATLAKNIQYF
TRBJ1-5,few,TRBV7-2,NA,TGTGCCAGCAGCTTAGTAGGGCTCCATAGCAATCAGCCCCAGCATTTT,CASSLVGLHSNQPQHF
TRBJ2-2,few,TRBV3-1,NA,TGTGCCAGCAGCCAACGCGGGAACACCGGGGAGCTGTTTTTT,CASSQRGNTGELFF
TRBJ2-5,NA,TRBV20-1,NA,TGCAGTGCTAGTCATTTCACAGAGAGGAGGGAGCACCAAGAGACCCAGTACTTC,CSASHFTERREHQETQYF
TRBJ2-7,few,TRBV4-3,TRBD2,TGCGCCAGCAGCCAAGAATTAGCGGGGGAGAGCTCCTACGAGCAGTACTTC,CASSQELAGESSYEQYF
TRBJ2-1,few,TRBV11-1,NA,TGTGCCAGCAGCTCTGGGCACCTCTACAATGAGCAGTTCTTC,CASSSGHLYNEQFF
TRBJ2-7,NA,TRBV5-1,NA,TGCGCCAGCAGCTCGACTGGACCCGCCCGAGAGCAGTACTTC,CASSSTGPAREQYF
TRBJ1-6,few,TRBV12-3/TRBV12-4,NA,TGTGCCAGCAGTTTAACCAACAGGAATTCACCCCTCCACTTT,CASSLTNRNSPLHF
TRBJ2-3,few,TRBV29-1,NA,TGCAGCGTTGAAGATTTTCAAGGGGCGACAGATACGCAGTATTTT,CSVEDFQGATDTQYF
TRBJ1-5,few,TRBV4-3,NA,TGCGCCAGCAGCCAAGATCTCCCGGGACGGTATAGCAATCAGCCCCAGCATTTT,CASSQDLPGRYSNQPQHF
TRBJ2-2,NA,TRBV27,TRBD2,TGTGCCAGCACCCGGACTAGCGGGGGGGCCGTCACCGGGGAGCTGTTTTTT,CASTRTSGGAVTGELFF
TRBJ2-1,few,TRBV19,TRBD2,TGTGCCAGTAGCCCGACCCAGGCTAGCGGGGGGACCAATGAGCAGTTCTTC,CASSPTQASGGTNEQFF
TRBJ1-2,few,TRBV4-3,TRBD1,TGCGCCAGCAGCCCTGTCCCTGGGGACAGGGGAGGATCTAACTATGGCTACACCTTC,CASSPVPGDRGGSNYGYTF
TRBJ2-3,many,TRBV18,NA,TGTGCCAGCTCACTCGATTTAGGGCGCACAGATACGCAGTATTTT,CASSLDLGRTDTQYF
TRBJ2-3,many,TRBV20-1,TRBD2,TGCAGTTCCCGGACTAGCGGGGGGGGAGATACGCAGTATTTT,CSSRTSGGGDTQYF
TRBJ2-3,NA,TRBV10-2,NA,TGCGCCAGCAGCAAGACAATTACTGGGACAGATACGCAGTATTTT,CASSKTITGTDTQYF
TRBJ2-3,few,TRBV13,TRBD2,TGTGCCAGCAGCCGCGGGGGGGGGGTGGTGGATACGCAGTATTTT,CASSRGGGVVDTQYF
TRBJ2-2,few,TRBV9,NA,TGTGCCAGCAGCGTATCCGGGGCGGTTCTCGGCACCGGGGAGCTGTTTTTT,CASSVSGAVLGTGELFF
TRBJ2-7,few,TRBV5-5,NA,TGTGCCAGCAGCTTGGGGGCGGGGACCTACGAGCAGTACTTC,CASSLGAGTYEQYF
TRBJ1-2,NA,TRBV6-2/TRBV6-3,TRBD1,TGTGCCAGCAGCCTATGGACAGGGAGCTACACCTTC,CASSLWTGSYTF
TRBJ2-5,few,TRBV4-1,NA,TGCGCCAGCAGCCAAGTGGGCGGGGTGGGAGAGACCCAGTACTTC,CASSQVGGVGETQYF
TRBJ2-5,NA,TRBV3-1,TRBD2,TGTGCCAGCAGCCAGATGGGGACGGGGGGTGCCGGAGAGACCCAGTACTTC,CASSQMGTGGAGETQYF
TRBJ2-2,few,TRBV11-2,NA,TGTGCCAGCAGCGGACAGATCAACACCGGGGAGCTGTTTTTT,CASSGQINTGELFF